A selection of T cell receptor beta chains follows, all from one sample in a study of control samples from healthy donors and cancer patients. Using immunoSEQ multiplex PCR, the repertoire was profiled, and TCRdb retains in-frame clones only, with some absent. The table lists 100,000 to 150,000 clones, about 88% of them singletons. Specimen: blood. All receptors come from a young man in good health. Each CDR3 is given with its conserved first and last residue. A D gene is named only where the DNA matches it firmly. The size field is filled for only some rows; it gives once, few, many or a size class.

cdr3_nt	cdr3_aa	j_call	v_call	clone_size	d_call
TGTGCCAGCAGCGGCGGGGACAGGGGGCTAAACGGATACGGGGAGCTGTTTTTT	CASSGGDRGLNGYGELFF	TRBJ2-2	TRBV7-8	-	TRBD1
TGTGCCAGCAGCCCGCCGGGGTGGGAGGCGGTCCACAATGAGCAGTTCTTC	CASSPPGWEAVHNEQFF	TRBJ2-1	TRBV11-2	-	-
TGTGCCACGCGAGTAGCGGGGATGCAAGAGACCCAGTACTTC	CATRVAGMQETQYF	TRBJ2-5	TRBV27	-	TRBD2
TGCGCCAGCAGCCGCCACGACGGGAACACTGAAGCTTTCTTT	CASSRHDGNTEAFF	TRBJ1-1	TRBV4-1	-	-
TGTGCCAGCAGCTTAAGGGACAGGGGGAGAAGTGGCTACACCTTC	CASSLRDRGRSGYTF	TRBJ1-2	TRBV5-6	-	TRBD1
TGTGCCAGCATACGATGGGACTCCTACGAGCAGTACTTC	CASIRWDSYEQYF	TRBJ2-7	TRBV6-5	-	-
TGTGCCAGCAGTCGGACAGGCAGTGGCTACACCTTC	CASSRTGSGYTF	TRBJ1-2	TRBV2	few	TRBD1
TGTGCCAGCAGCCTCGGACTATCAGGGAAGCAGTTCTTC	CASSLGLSGKQFF	TRBJ2-1	TRBV25-1	-	-
TGTGCCAGCAGCTTGGGGGGCCGCAATCAGCCCCAGCATTTT	CASSLGGRNQPQHF	TRBJ1-5	TRBV5-8	-	-
TGCGCCAGCAGCCACAGCGGGAGCTCTGGAAACACCATATATTTT	CASSHSGSSGNTIYF	TRBJ1-3	TRBV4-3	-	-
TGTGCCAGCAGCCCTCAAACAGGGGGCGCGCCCTACACCTTC	CASSPQTGGAPYTF	TRBJ1-2	TRBV3-1/TRBV3-2	-	TRBD1
TGTGCCAGCAGCCAAGAAGGGGGAGATACGCAGTATTTT	CASSQEGGDTQYF	TRBJ2-3	TRBV3-1/TRBV3-2	-	-
TGCGCCAGCAGCTTAGGAGGGGAAGGCAACTATGGCTACACCTTC	CASSLGGEGNYGYTF	TRBJ1-2	TRBV5-1	-	-
TGTGCCAGCAGCGTCAGGGGCCGCTACGAGCAGTACTTC	CASSVRGRYEQYF	TRBJ2-7	TRBV5-4	-	-
TGCGCCAGCAGCCATTATTTGCTAGCGGGGACTAACACCGGGGAGCTGTTTTTT	CASSHYLLAGTNTGELFF	TRBJ2-2	TRBV4-3	-	TRBD2